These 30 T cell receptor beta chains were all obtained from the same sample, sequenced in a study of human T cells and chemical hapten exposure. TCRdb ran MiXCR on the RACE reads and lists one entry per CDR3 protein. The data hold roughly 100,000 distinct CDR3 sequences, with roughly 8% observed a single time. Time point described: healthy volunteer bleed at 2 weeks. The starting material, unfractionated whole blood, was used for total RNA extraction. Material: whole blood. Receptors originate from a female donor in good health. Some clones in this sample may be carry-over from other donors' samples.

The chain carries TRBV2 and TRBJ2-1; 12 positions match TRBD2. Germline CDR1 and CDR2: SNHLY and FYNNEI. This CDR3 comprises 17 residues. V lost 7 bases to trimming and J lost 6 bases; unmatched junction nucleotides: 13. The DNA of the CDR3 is TGTGCCAGCATTGGTTCTAGCGGGAGGGCCGTTTTCAATGAGCAGTTCTTC. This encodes CASIGSSGRAVFNEQFF.

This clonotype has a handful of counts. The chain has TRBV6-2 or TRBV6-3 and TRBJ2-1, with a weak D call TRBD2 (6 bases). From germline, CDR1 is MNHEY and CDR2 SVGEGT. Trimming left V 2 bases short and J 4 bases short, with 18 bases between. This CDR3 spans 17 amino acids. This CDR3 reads CASSYPIGGGPYNEQFF. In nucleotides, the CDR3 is TGTGCCAGCAGTTACCCGATCGGGGGAGGACCATACAATGAGCAGTTCTTC.

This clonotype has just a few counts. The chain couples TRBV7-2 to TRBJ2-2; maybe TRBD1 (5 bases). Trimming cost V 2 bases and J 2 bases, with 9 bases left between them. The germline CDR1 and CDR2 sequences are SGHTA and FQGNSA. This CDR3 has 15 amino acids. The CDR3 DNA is TGTGCCAGCAGCTTAACGCAGGGAAACACCGGGGAGCTGTTTTTT. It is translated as CASSLTQGNTGELFF.

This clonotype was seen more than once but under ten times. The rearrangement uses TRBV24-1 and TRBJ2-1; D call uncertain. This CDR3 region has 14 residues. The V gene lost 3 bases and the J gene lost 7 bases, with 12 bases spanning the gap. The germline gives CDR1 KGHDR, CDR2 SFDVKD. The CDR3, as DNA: TGTGCCACCAGTGATGGGTGGGGATCGAATGAGCAGTTCTTC. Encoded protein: CATSDGWGSNEQFF.

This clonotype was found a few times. This CDR3 is CATSDFTENYGYTF. CDR3 bases: TGTGCCACCAGTGATTTCACAGAAAACTATGGCTACACCTTC. V gene TRBV24-1 combines with J gene TRBJ1-2; D remains unclear. The V gene's germline CDR1 is KGHDR and CDR2 SFDVKD. Trimming took 1 base from V and 2 from J, leaving 7 bases between them. This CDR3 is built from 14 residues.

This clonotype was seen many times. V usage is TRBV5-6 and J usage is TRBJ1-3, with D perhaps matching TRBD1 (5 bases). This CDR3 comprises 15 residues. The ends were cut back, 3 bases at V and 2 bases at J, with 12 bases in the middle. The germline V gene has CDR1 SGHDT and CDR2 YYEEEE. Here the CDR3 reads CASSWNQGAGNTIYF. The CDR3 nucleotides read TGTGCCAGCAGCTGGAACCAGGGTGCTGGAAACACCATATATTTT.

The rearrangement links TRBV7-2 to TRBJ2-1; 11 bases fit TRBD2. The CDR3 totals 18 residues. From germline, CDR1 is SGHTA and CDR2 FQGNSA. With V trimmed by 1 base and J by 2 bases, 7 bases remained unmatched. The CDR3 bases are TGTGCCAGCAGCTTAGGGGTGAATAGCGGGGGGGCCTACAATGAGCAGTTCTTC. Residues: CASSLGVNSGGAYNEQFF.

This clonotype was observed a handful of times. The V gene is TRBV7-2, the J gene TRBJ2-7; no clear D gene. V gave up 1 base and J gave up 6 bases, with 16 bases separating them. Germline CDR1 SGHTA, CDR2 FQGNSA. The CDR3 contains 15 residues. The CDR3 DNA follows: TGTGCCAGCAGCTTAGATTCAGATCGAGGACGCGAGCAGTACTTC. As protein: CASSLDSDRGREQYF.

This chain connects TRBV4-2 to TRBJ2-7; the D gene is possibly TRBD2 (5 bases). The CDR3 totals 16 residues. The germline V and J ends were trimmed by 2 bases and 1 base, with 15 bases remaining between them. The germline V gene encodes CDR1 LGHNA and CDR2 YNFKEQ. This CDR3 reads CASSQTVSGISYEQYF. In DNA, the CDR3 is TGTGCCAGCAGCCAAACGGTCAGCGGAATATCCTACGAGCAGTACTTC.

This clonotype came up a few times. In DNA, the CDR3 is TGTGCCAGCAGTTCAGCTGACAGGAGAGGTAATTCACCCCTCCACTTT. As protein: CASSSADRRGNSPLHF. The gene calls are TRBV12-3 or TRBV12-4 and TRBJ1-6, with D maybe TRBD1 (6 bases). The V and J ends lost 4 bases and 6 bases respectively, with 16 bases between them. CDR3 length: 16 residues.

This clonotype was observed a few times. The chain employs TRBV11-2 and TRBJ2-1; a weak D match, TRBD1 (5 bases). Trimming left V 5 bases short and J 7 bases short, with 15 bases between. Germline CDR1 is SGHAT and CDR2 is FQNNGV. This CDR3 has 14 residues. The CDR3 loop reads CASSPDPGLNEQFF. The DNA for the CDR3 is TGTGCCAGCAGCCCCGACCCAGGGTTGAATGAGCAGTTCTTC.

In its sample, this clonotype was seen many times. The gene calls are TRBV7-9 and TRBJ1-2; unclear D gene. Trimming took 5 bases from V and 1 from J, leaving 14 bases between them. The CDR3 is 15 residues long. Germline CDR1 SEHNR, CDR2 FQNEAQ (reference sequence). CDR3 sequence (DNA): TGTGCCAGCAGCGAACGGGTGGAGGGTAACTATGGCTACACCTTC. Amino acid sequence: CASSERVEGNYGYTF.

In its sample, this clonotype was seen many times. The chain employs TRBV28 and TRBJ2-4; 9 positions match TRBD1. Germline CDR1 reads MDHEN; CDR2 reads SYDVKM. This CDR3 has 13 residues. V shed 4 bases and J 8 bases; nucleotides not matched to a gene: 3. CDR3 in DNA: TGTGCCAGCAGTTACAGGGGGCTGTACATTCAGTACTTC. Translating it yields CASSYRGLYIQYF.

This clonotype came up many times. CDR3 protein: CASSLGQGYGYTF. As DNA, the CDR3 is TGTGCCAGCAGCTTAGGACAGGGCTATGGCTACACCTTC. The rearrangement uses TRBV7-8 and TRBJ1-2; the match to TRBD1 covers 7 bases. Germline values: CDR1 SGHVS, CDR2 FQNEAQ. The J segment lost 4 bases and the V segment lost 1 base, leaving 0 bases of the junction unmatched. CDR3 length equals 13 residues.

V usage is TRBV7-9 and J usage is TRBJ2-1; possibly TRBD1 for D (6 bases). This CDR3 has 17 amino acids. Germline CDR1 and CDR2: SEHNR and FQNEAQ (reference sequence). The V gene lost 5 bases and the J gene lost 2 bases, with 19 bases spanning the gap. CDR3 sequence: CASSKGPRWDTYNEQFF. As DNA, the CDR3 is TGTGCCAGCAGCAAAGGGCCCCGGTGGGACACCTACAATGAGCAGTTCTTC. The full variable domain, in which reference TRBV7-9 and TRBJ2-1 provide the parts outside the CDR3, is DTGVSQNPRHKITKRGQNVTFRCDPISEHNRLYWYRQTLGQGPEFLTYFQNEAQLEKSRLLSDRFSAERPKGSFSTLEIQRTEQGDSAMYLCASSKGPRWDTYNEQFFGPGTRLTVL.

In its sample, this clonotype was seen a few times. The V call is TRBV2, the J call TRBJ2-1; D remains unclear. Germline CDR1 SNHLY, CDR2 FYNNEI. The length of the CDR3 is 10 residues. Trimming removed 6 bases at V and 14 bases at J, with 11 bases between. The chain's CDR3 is CASSRVLKFF. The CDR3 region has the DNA TGTGCCAGCAGCCGGGTATTGAAGTTCTTC.

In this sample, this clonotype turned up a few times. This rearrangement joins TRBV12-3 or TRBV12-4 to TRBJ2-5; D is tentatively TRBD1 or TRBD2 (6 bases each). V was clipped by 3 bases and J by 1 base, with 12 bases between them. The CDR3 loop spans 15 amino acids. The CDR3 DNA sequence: TGTGCCAGCAGTTTTGCGGAGGGGGGCCAAGAGACCCAGTACTTC. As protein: CASSFAEGGQETQYF.

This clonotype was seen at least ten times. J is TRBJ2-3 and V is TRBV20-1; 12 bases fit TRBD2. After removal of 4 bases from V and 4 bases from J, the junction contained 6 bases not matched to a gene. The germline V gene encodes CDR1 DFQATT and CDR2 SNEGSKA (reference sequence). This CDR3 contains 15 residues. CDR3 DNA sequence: TGCAGTGCTAAGGTCGGACTAGCGGGATCAGATACGCAGTATTTT. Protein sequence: CSAKVGLAGSDTQYF.

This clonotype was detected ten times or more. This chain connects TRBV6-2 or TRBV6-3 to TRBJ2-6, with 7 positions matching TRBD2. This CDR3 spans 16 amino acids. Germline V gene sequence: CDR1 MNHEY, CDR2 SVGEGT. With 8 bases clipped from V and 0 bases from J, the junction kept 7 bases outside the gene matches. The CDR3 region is CASGASGASGANVLTF. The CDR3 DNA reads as TGTGCCAGCGGGGCTAGCGGCGCCTCTGGGGCCAACGTCCTGACTTTC.

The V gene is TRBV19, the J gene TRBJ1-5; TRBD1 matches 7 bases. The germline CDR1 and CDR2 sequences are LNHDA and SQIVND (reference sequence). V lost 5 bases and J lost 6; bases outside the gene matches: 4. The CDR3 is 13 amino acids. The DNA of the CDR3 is TGTGCCAGTAGTGACAGGGTAGTTCAGCCCCAGCATTTT. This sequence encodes CASSDRVVQPQHF.

CDR3 nucleotide sequence: TGTGCCAGCAGCTTAATGGCAGGGGACTACGAGCAGTACTTC. Protein: CASSLMAGDYEQYF. The gene calls are TRBV7-9 and TRBJ2-7; D perhaps matches TRBD1 (6 bases). Germline-derived CDR1 and CDR2 are SEHNR and FQNEAQ (reference sequence). The CDR3 consists of 14 residues. V was clipped by 2 bases and J by 3 bases, with 11 bases between them.

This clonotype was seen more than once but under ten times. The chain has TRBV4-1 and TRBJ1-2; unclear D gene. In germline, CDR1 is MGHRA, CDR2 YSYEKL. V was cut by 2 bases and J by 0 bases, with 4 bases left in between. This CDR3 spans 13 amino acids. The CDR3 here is CASSQISNYGYTF. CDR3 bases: TGCGCCAGCAGCCAAATATCTAACTATGGCTACACCTTC.

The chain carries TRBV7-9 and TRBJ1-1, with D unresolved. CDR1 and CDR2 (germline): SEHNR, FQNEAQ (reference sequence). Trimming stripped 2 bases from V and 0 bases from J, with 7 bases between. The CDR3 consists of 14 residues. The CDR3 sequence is CASSLLGVNTEAFF. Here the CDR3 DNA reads TGTGCCAGCAGCTTACTAGGCGTGAACACTGAAGCTTTCTTT.

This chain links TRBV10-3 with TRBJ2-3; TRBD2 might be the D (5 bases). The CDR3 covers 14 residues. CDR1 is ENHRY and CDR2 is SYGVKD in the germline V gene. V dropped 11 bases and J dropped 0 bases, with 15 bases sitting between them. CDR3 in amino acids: CAAGGDSSTDTQYF. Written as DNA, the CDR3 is TGTGCCGCGGGTGGAGACTCTAGCACAGATACGCAGTATTTT.

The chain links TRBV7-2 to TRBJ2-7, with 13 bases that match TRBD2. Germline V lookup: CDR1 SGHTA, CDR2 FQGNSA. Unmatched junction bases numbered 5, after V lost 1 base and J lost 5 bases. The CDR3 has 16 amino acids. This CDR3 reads CASSLETSGRAHEQYF. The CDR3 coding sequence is TGTGCCAGCAGCTTAGAAACTAGCGGGAGGGCCCACGAGCAGTACTTC.

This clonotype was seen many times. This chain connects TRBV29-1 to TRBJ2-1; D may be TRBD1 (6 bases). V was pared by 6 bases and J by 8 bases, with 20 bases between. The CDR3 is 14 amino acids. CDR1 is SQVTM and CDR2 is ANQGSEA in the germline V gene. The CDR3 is CSVPSGHNLDEQFF. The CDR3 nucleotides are TGCAGCGTGCCTTCGGGACACAATCTGGATGAGCAGTTCTTC.

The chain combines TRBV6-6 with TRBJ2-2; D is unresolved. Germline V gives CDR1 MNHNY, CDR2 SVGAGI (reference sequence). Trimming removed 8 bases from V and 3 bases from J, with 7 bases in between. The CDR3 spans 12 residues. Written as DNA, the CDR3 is TGTGCCAGCGGGCCCCACACCGGGGAGCTGTTTTTT. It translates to CASGPHTGELFF.

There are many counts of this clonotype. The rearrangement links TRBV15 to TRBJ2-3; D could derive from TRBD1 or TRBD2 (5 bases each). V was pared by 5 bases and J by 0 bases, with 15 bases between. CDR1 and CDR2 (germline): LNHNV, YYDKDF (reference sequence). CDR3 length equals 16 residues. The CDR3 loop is CATSEGTITSTDTQYF. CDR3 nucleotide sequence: TGTGCCACCAGCGAAGGGACCATCACTAGCACAGATACGCAGTATTTT.

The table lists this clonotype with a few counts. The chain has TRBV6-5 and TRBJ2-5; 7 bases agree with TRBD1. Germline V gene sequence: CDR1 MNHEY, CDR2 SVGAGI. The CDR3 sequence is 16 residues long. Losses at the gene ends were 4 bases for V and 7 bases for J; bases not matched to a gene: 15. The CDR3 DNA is TGTGCCAGCAGTTCCCCGAGGACAGGAGAGCGTGGGACCCAGTACTTC. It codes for CASSSPRTGERGTQYF.

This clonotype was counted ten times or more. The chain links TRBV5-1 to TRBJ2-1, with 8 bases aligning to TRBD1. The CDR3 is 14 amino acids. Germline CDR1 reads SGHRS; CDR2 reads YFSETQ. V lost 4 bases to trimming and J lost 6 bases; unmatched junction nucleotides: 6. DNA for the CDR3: TGCGCCAGCAGCCCATGGACAGGGAGCAATGAGCAGTTCTTC. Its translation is CASSPWTGSNEQFF.